A single sample is the source of the 22 T cell receptor delta chains below, sequenced in a study of Vδ1+ human thymocytes. Whole-study results and caveats: Highly polyclonal TRG and TRD repertoires with Gaussian CDR3 length distributions appeared in thymus.

RNA was extracted from the cells and then reverse transcribed. The CDR3 regions were amplified by multiplex PCR from V-gene primers to a constant-region primer. TCRdb fed the multiplex PCR reads to CATT. The table has 54,000 or so delta-chain clones, less than 20% seen once. No antigen has been identified for these receptors. Material for sequencing was Vdelta1+ gamma-delta thymocytes from the thymus. Subset defined: FACS-sorted CD3+ TCRalphabeta- TCRVdelta1+ TCRVdelta2- thymocytes. These TCRs come from a boy in the first two years of life who had congenital heart surgery.

This clone was counted a few times. One junction end does not reproduce the germline sequence, and a read error may be involved. This sample also contains other DNA sequences that code for the same CDR3. The chain combines TRDV1 with TRDJ1; 11 bases map to TRDD3. The germline CDR1 and CDR2 sequences are TSWWSYY and QGS. The CDR3 spans 17 residues. CDR3 sequence: CALGIPTGGYLPDKLIF. DNA of the CDR3: TGTGCTCTTGGGATACCTACTGGGGGATATCTCCCCGATAAACTCATCTTC.

This clone showed up just a few times. The rearrangement joins TRDV1 to TRDJ1; 11 bases line up with TRDD3. This CDR3 is built from 23 residues. Germline values: CDR1 TSWWSYY, CDR2 QGS. Trimming took 2 bases from V and 4 from J; bases not matched to a gene: 27. This CDR3 is CALGEVGIYVQYSGGYAYDKLIF. The CDR3 DNA reads TGTGCTCTTGGGGAAGTAGGAATTTACGTCCAATATAGTGGGGGATACGCTTACGATAAACTCATCTTT.

The chain combines TRDV1 with TRDJ1; tentative D call: TRDD3 (6 bases). The CDR3 runs 18 residues. Trimming took 2 bases from V and 3 from J, leaving 22 bases between them. The V gene's germline CDR1 is TSWWSYY and CDR2 QGS. The CDR3 nucleotides read TGTGCTCTTGGGGAAGGGAGACTGACTGGGTTGTTGGCCGATAAACTCATCTTT. It encodes CALGEGRLTGLLADKLIF.

This clone was found a few times. The rearrangement links TRDV1 to TRDJ1, with 12 bases that match TRDD3. In germline, CDR1 is TSWWSYY, CDR2 QGS. The CDR3 has 22 residues. V dropped 6 bases and J dropped 5; count of bases not matched to a gene: 28. The CDR3 spells CALGFLASYDKVLGDTKDKLIF. The CDR3 coding sequence is TGTGCTCTTGGATTCCTAGCTTCCTACGATAAGGTACTGGGGGATACTAAGGATAAACTCATCTTT.

This clone showed up just a few times. The J gene is TRDJ1, the V gene TRAV29/DV5; TRDD3 is a possible D gene (6 bases). CDR3 length equals 15 residues. Trimming cost V 5 bases and J 0 bases, with 17 bases left between them. Germline assignment: CDR1 NSMFDY and CDR2 ISSIKDK. The CDR3 loop is CAAPLGIPYTDKLIF. In nucleotides, the CDR3 is TGTGCAGCCCCCCTGGGGATCCCGTACACCGATAAACTCATCTTT.

This clone has a handful of counts. This chain joins TRDV1 and TRDJ1; D perhaps matches TRDD3 (6 bases). CDR3 length: 22 residues. The germline gives CDR1 TSWWSYY, CDR2 QGS. The germline V and J ends were trimmed by 4 bases and 0 bases, with 33 bases remaining between them. CDR3 loop: CALGASTTAGDTGCPNTDKLIF. CDR3 DNA: TGTGCTCTTGGGGCTTCCACGACGGCTGGGGACACGGGTTGCCCAAACACCGATAAACTCATCTTT.

The rearrangement joins TRDV1 to TRDJ1; 12 bases are a match to TRDD3. The CDR3 loop spans 20 amino acids. CDR1 and CDR2 from the germline V gene are TSWWSYY and QGS. V lost 2 bases and J lost 5; bases outside the gene matches: 18. In DNA, the CDR3 is TGTGCTCTTGGGGAATTCCTTACGCCCTTTGCTGGGGGATACGCGGATAAACTCATCTTT. Its protein is CALGEFLTPFAGGYADKLIF.

V and J are TRDV1 and TRDJ1, with 7 bases identical to TRDD3. Germline V gene data show CDR1 as TSWWSYY and CDR2 as QGS. V was clipped by 2 bases and J by 0 bases; unmatched bases: 9. The CDR3 runs to 17 residues. The CDR3 sequence: CALGEVAGYGNTDKLIF. Written as DNA, the CDR3 is TGTGCTCTTGGGGAAGTCGCCGGATACGGCAACACCGATAAACTCATCTTT.

V usage is TRDV1 and J usage is TRDJ1; D tentatively fits TRDD2 or TRDD3 (6 bases each). The CDR3 sequence is 23 residues long. CDR1 and CDR2 (germline): TSWWSYY, QGS. V lost 9 bases and J 7 bases, leaving 48 bases between the germline ends. The CDR3 bases are TGTGCTCTGAGTCAGATCTTCCTCCCTACTGGGATCCATACCCTATCCTTAGGCGGTAAACTCATCTTT. Translated: CALSQIFLPTGIHTLSLGGKLIF.

The chain has TRDV1 and TRDJ1; 8 nucleotides align to TRDD3. Germline V lookup: CDR1 TSWWSYY, CDR2 QGS. With V trimmed by 4 bases and J by 2 bases, 27 bases remained unmatched. The CDR3 has 22 amino acids. The CDR3 here is CALGALPGPYGELGAATDKLIF. The CDR3 DNA reads TGTGCTCTTGGGGCCCTCCCCGGACCCTACGGGGAACTGGGGGCAGCTACCGATAAACTCATCTTT.

V is TRDV3 and J is TRDJ1; 10 bases match TRDD3. This CDR3 is built from 17 residues. The V gene end was trimmed by 1 base and the J gene end by 2 bases; junction bases not matched to a gene: 13. Germline lookup yields CDR1 TVYSNPD and CDR2 GDNSRS (reference sequence). CDR3 loop: CAFKDVTWGIGTDKLIF. In DNA, the CDR3 is TGTGCCTTTAAAGACGTAACCTGGGGGATAGGAACCGATAAACTCATCTTT.

A few counts support this clone. The gene calls are TRDV1 and TRDJ1, with 7 positions matching TRDD3. Germline V gene data show CDR1 as TSWWSYY and CDR2 as QGS. CDR3 size: 18 residues. V lost 0 bases and J lost 1; bases outside the gene matches: 11. The CDR3 DNA reads TGTGCTCTTGGGGAACTAGGATCTCTGGGGGCCCCCACCGATAAACTCATCTTT. Its translation is CALGELGSLGAPTDKLIF.

On this clone itself: The sample has other DNA sequences that encode this CDR3 too. The chain couples TRDV1 to TRDJ1, with 10 nucleotides matching TRDD3. This CDR3 is 17 amino acids long. Germline V lookup: CDR1 TSWWSYY, CDR2 QGS. J lost 9 bases, V lost 2 bases, and 15 bases had no gene match. This CDR3 reads CALGERALLGDYKELIF. CDR3 sequence (DNA): TGTGCTCTTGGGGAAAGGGCCCTACTGGGGGATTATAAGGAACTCATCTTT.

This clone was found a few times. The chain carries TRDV1 and TRDJ1; 13 positions match TRDD3. Looked up from germline, CDR1 is TSWWSYY and CDR2 is QGS. This CDR3 has 22 amino acids. With 2 bases clipped from V and 1 base from J, the junction kept 19 bases outside the gene matches. Here the CDR3 DNA reads TGTGCTCTTGGGGAATGGGGTCTCCCACCTTACTGGGGGATACGAACCACCGATAAACTCATCTTT. Translated, it gives CALGEWGLPPYWGIRTTDKLIF.

Comment on this clone: Germline and junction disagree at one end, which may indicate a read error. The chain combines TRDV2 with TRDJ1; TRDD3 matches 9 bases. The CDR3 is made up of 15 amino acids. From germline, CDR1 is GEAIGNYY and CDR2 EKD. DNA of the CDR3: TGTGCCCGTGATCCGTACTGGGGGAAAGTCCCGAAACTCATCTTT. This sequence encodes CARDPYWGKVPKLIF.

This clone occurred a few times. The chain joins TRDV2 to TRDJ1; D tentatively reads TRDD2 or TRDD3 (7 bases each). Trimming stripped 6 bases from V and 0 bases from J, with 31 bases between. CDR1 and CDR2 (germline): GEAIGNYY, EKD. The CDR3 length is 20 residues. The CDR3 bases are TGTGCCTGTAGATTCCTACCCCAGGATACGACAATAGTGTACACCGATAAACTCATCTTT. This gives the protein CACRFLPQDTTIVYTDKLIF.

Comment on this clone: The junction shows a germline mismatch at one end, possibly a read error. The rearrangement links TRDV1 to TRDJ1; maybe TRDD3 (6 bases). This CDR3 has 12 residues. In germline, CDR1 is TSWWSYY, CDR2 QGS. CDR3 in DNA: TGTGCTCTTGGGGAACTCAGATACGGACTCATCTTC. As protein: CALGELRYGLIF.

This clone has only a few counts. The chain combines TRDV1 with TRDJ1; 13 positions match TRDD3. The CDR3 extends over 26 amino acids. V shed 0 bases and J 0 bases; nucleotides not matched to a gene: 28. Germline V lookup: CDR1 TSWWSYY, CDR2 QGS. The CDR3 reads CALGELVNSRVPLLGDTLSYTDKLIF. The CDR3, as DNA: TGTGCTCTTGGGGAACTAGTAAATTCCAGAGTTCCCTTACTGGGGGATACGCTTTCGTACACCGATAAACTCATCTTT.

This clone was seen a handful of times. The chain combines TRDV1 with TRDJ1; 13 nucleotides match TRDD3. Germline trimming cut 0 bases from V and 0 bases from J; bases unmatched to any gene: 16. The CDR3 contains 22 residues. The germline gives CDR1 TSWWSYY, CDR2 QGS. The CDR3 DNA sequence: TGTGCTCTTGGGGAACTAGAATCCTACCCGTACTGGGGGATACGCTACACCGATAAACTCATCTTT. It codes for CALGELESYPYWGIRYTDKLIF.

This clone was seen only a few times. This rearrangement joins TRDV1 to TRDJ1, with 8 bases that match TRDD3. CDR1 is TSWWSYY and CDR2 is QGS in the germline V gene. There are 18 residues in the CDR3. Trimming at V came to 5 bases and at J to 0 bases, leaving 14 bases not matched to a gene. CDR3 protein: CALGLQPTGGPYTDKLIF. The CDR3 region has the DNA TGTGCTCTTGGGTTACAGCCCACTGGGGGCCCGTACACCGATAAACTCATCTTT.

By share, this clone counts as medium-sized. The chain carries TRDV2 and TRDJ1; 7 nucleotides agree with TRDD3. The J segment lost 0 bases and the V segment lost 5 bases, leaving 8 bases of the junction unmatched. Germline-derived CDR1 and CDR2 are GEAIGNYY and EKD. The CDR3 spans 15 residues. The CDR3 region is CACAFTGEYTDKLIF. DNA of the CDR3: TGTGCCTGTGCCTTTACTGGGGAATACACCGATAAACTCATCTTT.

This clone was observed a few times. The chain recombines TRDV1 with TRDJ1; D call uncertain. Between the trimmed V and J ends, which lost 2 bases and 7 bases, there was a span of 8 bases. Germline CDR1 and CDR2: TSWWSYY and QGS. CDR3 length equals 12 residues. In nucleotides, the CDR3 is TGTGCTCTTGGGGAAGTCCCGCTTAAACTCATCTTT. Its protein is CALGEVPLKLIF.